Listed below are T cell receptor beta chains from one sample, sequenced in a study of identical twins. MiXCR, run by TCRdb on the 5' RACE reads, gives a single entry per CDR3 protein. The sample holds 1.5 million to 2 million distinct CDR3 sequences; about 31% are singletons and the top ten take 0.25% to 0.3%. The sequencing sample was made of cord blood. Every receptor here comes from a newborn girl in good health. Each CDR3 is given with its conserved first and last residue. D genes are given only for firm matches. A row's size may be missing; if present it is once, few, many or a size class.

j_call d_call clone_size v_call cdr3_length cdr3_aa cdr3_nt
TRBJ2-1 TRBD2 . TRBV6-6 15 CASSYSASGGETQFF TGTGCCAGCAGTTACTCGGCTAGCGGGGGAGAGACCCAGTTCTTC
TRBJ2-1 . many TRBV28 12 CASRKQGNEQFF TGTGCCAGCAGAAAACAGGGCAATGAGCAGTTCTTC
TRBJ2-1 . few TRBV5-6 16 CASSLYGTKSYNEQFF TGTGCCAGCAGCTTATACGGGACGAAATCCTACAATGAGCAGTTCTTC
TRBJ1-5 TRBD1 few TRBV7-2 15 CASSYRTGFENPQHF TGTGCCAGCAGCTACCGGACAGGGTTTGAAAATCCCCAGCATTTT
TRBJ2-7 TRBD2 many TRBV29-1 12 CSVSGSSYEQYF TGCAGCGTTAGCGGGAGCTCCTACGAGCAGTACTTC
TRBJ2-1 TRBD2 . TRBV27 16 CASTLFGGGLGNEQFF TGTGCCAGCACCCTATTCGGGGGGGGCCTTGGCAATGAGCAGTTCTTC
TRBJ1-2 . . TRBV16 12 CACSPLNYGYTF TGTGCCTGCAGCCCTTTAAACTATGGCTACACCTTC
TRBJ2-7 . . TRBV20-1 12 CSASRLVVEQYF TGCAGTGCTAGTCGACTAGTTGTCGAGCAGTACTTC
TRBJ1-4 . . TRBV20-1 15 CSARDPAGVREKLFF TGCAGTGCTAGAGATCCGGCAGGGGTTCGGGAAAAACTGTTTTTT
TRBJ2-4 . . TRBV15 17 CATSRDKGGRTKNIQYF TGTGCCACCAGCAGAGATAAGGGGGGCCGAACCAAAAACATTCAGTACTTC
TRBJ2-6 . many TRBV29-1 12 CSADSGANVLTF TGCAGCGCCGACTCTGGGGCCAACGTCCTGACTTTC
TRBJ2-1 . . TRBV24-1 15 CATSDRVAGVNEQFF TGTGCCACCAGTGATAGGGTGGCAGGGGTGAATGAGCAGTTCTTC
TRBJ1-2 . few TRBV20-1 12 CSASRQADGYTF TGCAGTGCCTCCAGACAGGCCGATGGCTACACCTTC
TRBJ2-7 . . TRBV7-6 15 CASTLKGGDGYEQYF TGTGCCAGCACCCTGAAAGGGGGGGACGGCTACGAGCAGTACTTC
TRBJ1-5 . few TRBV20-1 13 CSARQGGDQPQHF TGCAGTGCTAGACAGGGCGGAGATCAGCCCCAGCATTTT
TRBJ2-7 TRBD2 . TRBV29-1 12 CSVCPGGDEQYF TGCAGCGTTTGTCCGGGAGGGGACGAGCAGTACTTC
TRBJ2-1 TRBD2 few TRBV12-3/TRBV12-4 15 CASSLAGSGGNEQFF TGTGCCAGCAGTTTAGCGGGGAGCGGGGGGAATGAGCAGTTCTTC
TRBJ2-5 TRBD2 few TRBV9 14 CASSVKAGGETQYF TGTGCCAGCAGCGTAAAGGCGGGAGGAGAGACCCAGTACTTC
TRBJ1-2 . few TRBV7-9 13 CASSLIKREGYTF TGTGCCAGCAGCTTGATCAAACGGGAGGGCTACACCTTC
TRBJ2-3 TRBD2 . TRBV12-3/TRBV12-4 17 CASSPWASGSSTDTQYF TGTGCCAGCAGCCCTTGGGCTAGCGGGAGCAGCACAGATACGCAGTATTTT
TRBJ2-7 . . TRBV28 12 CASSPIYYEQYF TGTGCCAGCAGTCCCATATACTACGAGCAGTACTTC
TRBJ2-1 . few TRBV20-1 15 CSARAGLGPGNEQFF TGCAGTGCTAGAGCCGGACTTGGACCGGGTAATGAGCAGTTCTTC
TRBJ2-1 . few TRBV20-1 14 CSGARGPSYNEQFF TGCAGTGGGGCCCGGGGACCCTCCTACAATGAGCAGTTCTTC